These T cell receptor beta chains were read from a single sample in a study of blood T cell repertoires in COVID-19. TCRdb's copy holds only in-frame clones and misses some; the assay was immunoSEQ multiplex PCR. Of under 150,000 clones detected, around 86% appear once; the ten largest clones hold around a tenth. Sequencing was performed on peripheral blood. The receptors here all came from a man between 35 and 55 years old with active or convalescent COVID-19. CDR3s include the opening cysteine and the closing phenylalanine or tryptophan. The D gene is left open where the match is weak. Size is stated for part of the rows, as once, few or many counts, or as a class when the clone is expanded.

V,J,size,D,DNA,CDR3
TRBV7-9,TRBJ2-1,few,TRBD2,TGTGCCAGCAGCCGAAGCGGGGGGTGGGCCTACAATGAGCAGTTCTTC,CASSRSGGWAYNEQFF
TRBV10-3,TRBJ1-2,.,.,TGTGCCATCAGTGAGTCGGGGACATCTAACTATGGCTACACCTTC,CAISESGTSNYGYTF
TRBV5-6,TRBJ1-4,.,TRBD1,TGTGCCAGCAGCCCCCGACAGGGCCTTAATGAAAAACTGTTTTTT,CASSPRQGLNEKLFF
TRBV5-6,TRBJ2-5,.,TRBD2,TGTGCCAGCAGCTTAACCGGGACTAGCGGAGCCCGAGAGACCCAGTACTTC,CASSLTGTSGARETQYF
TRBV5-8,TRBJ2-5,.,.,TGTGCCAGCAGCTTGCCGGGGATGTTGGAGACCCAGTACTTC,CASSLPGMLETQYF
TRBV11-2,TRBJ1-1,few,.,TGTGCCAGCAGCTTAGTTGGCGGGAACACTGAAGCTTTCTTT,CASSLVGGNTEAFF
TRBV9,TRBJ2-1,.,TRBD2,TGTGCCAGCAGCGTAGTAGCGGGGGGGCAAATCAATGAGCAGTTCTTC,CASSVVAGGQINEQFF
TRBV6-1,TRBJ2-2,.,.,TGTGCCAGCAGTGAAGCAATACCGGGATTGAGTTTCGCCGGGGAGCTGTTTTTT,CASSEAIPGLSFAGELFF
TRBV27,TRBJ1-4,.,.,TGTGCCAGCAAGAGCCTGGGCGGGGATGTTGAAAAACTGTTTTTT,CASKSLGGDVEKLFF
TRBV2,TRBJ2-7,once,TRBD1,TGTGCCAGCGGTAGGACAGGGCCCTACGAGCAGTACTTC,CASGRTGPYEQYF
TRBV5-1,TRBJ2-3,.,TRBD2,TGCGCCAGCAGCTCGGGACTAGCCGAGTCCGATACGCAGTATTTT,CASSSGLAESDTQYF
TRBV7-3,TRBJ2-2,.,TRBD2,TGTGCCAGCAGCCCCAGCTTAGCGGGGGGCGGGGAGCTGTTTTTT,CASSPSLAGGGELFF
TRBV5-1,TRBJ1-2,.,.,TGCGCCAGCAGCTTTGGGCAGGGCCTCTATGGCTACACCTTC,CASSFGQGLYGYTF
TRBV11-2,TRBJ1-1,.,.,TGTGCCAGCAGTCTATGGTACGGGGAAGGGACTGAAGCTTTCTTT,CASSLWYGEGTEAFF
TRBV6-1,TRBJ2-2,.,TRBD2,TGTGCCAGCAGTGATGGACTAGCGGGGGGCACCGGGGAGCTGTTTTTT,CASSDGLAGGTGELFF
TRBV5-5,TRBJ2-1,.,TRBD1,TGTGCCAGCAGCTCGGGACAGGGGCCTGTGGAGTTCTTC,CASSSGQGPVEFF
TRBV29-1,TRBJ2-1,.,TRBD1,TGCAGCGGAGGACAGGGACAGTCTGCCAGTGAGCAGTTCTTC,CSGGQGQSASEQFF
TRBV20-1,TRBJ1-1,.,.,TGCAGTGCTAGAGATGGCAGGGGAGCTTTCTTT,CSARDGRGAFF
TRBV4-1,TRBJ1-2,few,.,TGCGCCAGCAGCCCCGACAGAGTCCCTAACTATGGCTACACCTTC,CASSPDRVPNYGYTF
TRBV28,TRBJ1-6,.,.,TGTGCCAGCAGTCGGCTAGACGGCGATTTTAGCTCCTATAATTCACCCCTCCACTTT,CASSRLDGDFSSYNSPLHF
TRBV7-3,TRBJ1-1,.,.,TGTGCCAGCAGCTTAAATGGAGGGTATAGCCTCACTGAAGCTTTCTTT,CASSLNGGYSLTEAFF
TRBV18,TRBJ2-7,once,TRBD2,TGTGCCAGCTCACCATTAAGCGGGGGGGCCTACGAGCAGTACTTC,CASSPLSGGAYEQYF
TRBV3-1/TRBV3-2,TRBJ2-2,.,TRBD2,TGTGCCAGCACCCCGCGGGGGGGGCCCGGGGAGCTGTTTTTT,CASTPRGGPGELFF
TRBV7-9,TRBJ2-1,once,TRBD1,TGTGCCAGCAGCACGACAGGGGTCTATGAGCAGTTCTTC,CASSTTGVYEQFF
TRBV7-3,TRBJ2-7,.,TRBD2,TGTGCCAGCAGCCGGGACTACGGCTACGAGCAGTACTTC,CASSRDYGYEQYF
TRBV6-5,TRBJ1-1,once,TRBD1,TGTGCCAGCAGTTCGTCGGACAGGGGGCCGCCTGAAGCTTTCTTT,CASSSSDRGPPEAFF
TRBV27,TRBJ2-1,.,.,TGTGCCAGCAGTTTATCGCAAACTAGCTCCTACAATGAGCAGTTCTTC,CASSLSQTSSYNEQFF
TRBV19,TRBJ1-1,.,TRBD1,TGTGCCAGTAGTATAGATCTAACAGGGGACACTGAAGCTTTCTTT,CASSIDLTGDTEAFF
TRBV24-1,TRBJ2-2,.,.,TGTGCCACCAGTCCAGGGCCGAACACCGGGGAGCTGTTTTTT,CATSPGPNTGELFF
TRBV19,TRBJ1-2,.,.,TGTGCCAGTAGTATAGTGACCACAGGGAACTATGGCTACACCTTC,CASSIVTTGNYGYTF
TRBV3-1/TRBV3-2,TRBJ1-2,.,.,TGTGCCAGCAGCCTGGGGAGTGGCTACACCTTC,CASSLGSGYTF
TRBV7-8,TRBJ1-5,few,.,TGTGCCAGCAGCCCCAGGGGCGGCAATCAGCCCCAGCATTTT,CASSPRGGNQPQHF
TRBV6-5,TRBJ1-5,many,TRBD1,TGTGCCACCTGCCCGGCAGGGGGTTTAAATCAGCCCCAGCATTTT,CATCPAGGLNQPQHF
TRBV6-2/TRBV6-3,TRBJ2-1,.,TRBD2,TGTGCCAGCAGTCCGAGGACTAGCGGGGGCCGGAATGAGCAGTTCTTC,CASSPRTSGGRNEQFF
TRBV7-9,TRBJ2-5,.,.,TGTGCCAGCAGCTTAGGTCCGACTTTCCAAGAGACCCAGTACTTC,CASSLGPTFQETQYF
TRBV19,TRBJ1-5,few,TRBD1,TGTGCCAGTAGGGACAGGGTGGATCAGCCCCAGCATTTT,CASRDRVDQPQHF
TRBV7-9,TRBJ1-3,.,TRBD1,TGTGCCAGCAGCACCCAGGGGGCAAACACCATATATTTT,CASSTQGANTIYF